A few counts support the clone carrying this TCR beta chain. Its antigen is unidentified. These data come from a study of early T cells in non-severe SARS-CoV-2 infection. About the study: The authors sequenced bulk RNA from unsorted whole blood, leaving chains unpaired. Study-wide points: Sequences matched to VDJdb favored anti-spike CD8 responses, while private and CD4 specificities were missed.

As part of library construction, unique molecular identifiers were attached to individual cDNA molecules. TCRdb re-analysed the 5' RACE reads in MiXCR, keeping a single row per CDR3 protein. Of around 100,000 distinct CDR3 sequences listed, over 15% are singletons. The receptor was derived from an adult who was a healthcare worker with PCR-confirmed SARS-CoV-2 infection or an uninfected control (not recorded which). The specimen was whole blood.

DNA of the CDR3: TGCGCCAGCAGGGGACAGGAGAACACTGAAGCTTTCTTT. Translation: CASRGQENTEAFF. The V gene is TRBV10-2, the J gene TRBJ1-1; 8 bases are a match to TRBD1. The length of the CDR3 is 13 residues. The germline V gene has CDR1 WSHSY and CDR2 SAAADI. V trimming: 6 bases; J trimming: 1 base; junction bases outside the gene matches: 1.